This passage covers 3 T cell receptor beta chains from one sample sequenced in a study of T cell changes during pregnancy in multiple sclerosis. The assay was immunoSEQ multiplex PCR, and TCRdb's table has in-frame clones only and misses some. Of about 21,000 clones listed, approximately 88% were seen once; the top ten hold 4.5% to 7%. Sequencing used CD8+ T cells from peripheral blood mononuclear cells, obtained after pregnancy. These receptor sequences come from a female donor in good health, enrolled as a control in a pregnancy study.

The chain is built from TRBV27 and TRBJ2-3; TRBD2 aligns across 9 bases. The V segment lost 5 bases and the J segment 6 bases; nucleotides outside the gene matches: 15. CDR1 is MNHEY, CDR2 SMNVEV, per germline (reference sequence). The CDR3 is 17 residues long. The CDR3 DNA sequence: TGTGCCAGCAGTCCACGACTTGCGGGGGGGCCGCGGGATACGCAGTATTTT. This translates into CASSPRLAGGPRDTQYF.

This chain uses TRBV19 with TRBJ2-2, with 9 bases matching TRBD2. The length of the CDR3 is 17 residues. Trimming at V came to 0 bases and at J to 5 bases, leaving 7 bases not matched to a gene. The germline V gene encodes CDR1 LNHDA and CDR2 SQIVND (reference sequence). CDR3 sequence: CASSIDPGGGATGELFF. CDR3 coding DNA: TGTGCCAGTAGTATAGATCCGGGCGGGGGGGCTACCGGGGAGCTGTTTTTT.

This chain links TRBV6-5 with TRBJ2-3, with unresolved D. V was pared by 6 bases and J by 1 base, with 8 bases between. The CDR3 has 13 amino acids. CDR1 MNHEY and CDR2 SVGAGI come from the germline V gene. In DNA form, the CDR3 reads TGTGCCAGCAGCTTAGTTGGCACAGATACGCAGTATTTT. Translated: CASSLVGTDTQYF.